A selection of T cell receptor beta chains follows, all from one sample in a study of shared clonotypes between healthy human individuals. Libraries were prepared by immunoSEQ multiplex PCR; TCRdb keeps only in-frame clonotypes and omits some of them. The data show approximately 2,000,000 clones, just under 95% seen once. Material for sequencing was naive CD4+ T cells from PBMCs. Every receptor here comes from a man younger than 30 in good health. Some clones in this sample may be carry-over from other donors' samples. CDR3s include the opening cysteine and the closing phenylalanine or tryptophan. Fields, in order: V gene, J gene, CDR3 length, CDR3 protein.

V: TRBV10-3
J: TRBJ2-1
length: 16
CDR3: CAISDAGTSGPNEQFF

V: TRBV11-2
J: TRBJ2-2
length: 16
CDR3: CASSLKEGRGTGELFF

V: TRBV5-1
J: TRBJ1-4
length: 13
CDR3: CASSPTAGEKLFF

V: TRBV5-1
J: TRBJ2-5
length: 15
CDR3: CASSFVPGGQETQYF

V: TRBV2
J: TRBJ2-6
length: 15
CDR3: CATTPGGAGANVLTF

V: TRBV15
J: TRBJ2-5
length: 13
CDR3: CATSRGQLETQYF

V: TRBV27
J: TRBJ2-5
length: 13
CDR3: CASSWTGTETQYF

V: TRBV29-1
J: TRBJ2-2
length: 14
CDR3: CSGKTGVTAGELFF

V: TRBV7-2
J: TRBJ2-3
length: 13
CDR3: CASSPDREDTQYF

V: TRBV7-2
J: TRBJ2-5
length: 13
CDR3: CASSGARRETQYF

V: TRBV20-1
J: TRBJ1-1
length: 11
CDR3: CSASGTIEAFF

V: TRBV9
J: TRBJ1-1
length: 13
CDR3: CASSVVPGFEAFF

V: TRBV7-2
J: TRBJ2-7
length: 14
CDR3: CASSRQGVEGEQYF

V: TRBV25-1
J: TRBJ2-3
length: 14
CDR3: CASSEGGAADTQYF

V: TRBV20-1
J: TRBJ2-1
length: 11
CDR3: CSAKRVNEQFF

V: TRBV29-1
J: TRBJ2-7
length: 11
CDR3: CSAGTTYEQYF

V: TRBV7-6
J: TRBJ2-7
length: 13
CDR3: CASSHRDPYEQYF

V: TRBV18
J: TRBJ2-5
length: 14
CDR3: CASFLAGGLETQYF

V: TRBV15
J: TRBJ2-7
length: 15
CDR3: CATSRDFNRGNEQYF

V: TRBV27
J: TRBJ1-2
length: 15
CDR3: CASSSYRAVRAGYTF

V: TRBV6-1
J: TRBJ2-5
length: 15
CDR3: CASTPQREAPRTQYF

V: TRBV7-8
J: TRBJ2-7
length: 13
CDR3: CASSRDRSYEQYF

V: TRBV28
J: TRBJ2-5
length: 15
CDR3: CASRPKGQVRQTQYF

V: TRBV2
J: TRBJ1-1
length: 14
CDR3: CASTFRVRNTEAFF

V: TRBV13
J: TRBJ1-5
length: 14
CDR3: CASSLPGPNQPQHF

V: TRBV4-1
J: TRBJ2-7
length: 17
CDR3: CASSQDLRGQGLGEQYF

V: TRBV27
J: TRBJ1-2
length: 12
CDR3: CASSSGAYGYTF

V: TRBV4-1
J: TRBJ1-4
length: 13
CDR3: CASSPDLGQKLFF

V: TRBV28
J: TRBJ1-4
length: 13
CDR3: CASSGAGAEKLFF

V: TRBV21-1
J: TRBJ2-1
length: 15
CDR3: CASSKTGGSYNEQFF

V: TRBV27
J: TRBJ2-1
length: 17
CDR3: CASSISPGLSGGNEQFF

V: TRBV2
J: TRBJ1-5
length: 14
CDR3: CASSRTVSNQPQHF

V: TRBV29-1
J: TRBJ2-5
length: 15
CDR3: CSAGLLAGERETQYF

V: TRBV19
J: TRBJ2-7
length: 14
CDR3: CASSPWASEREQYF

V: TRBV5-4
J: TRBJ2-2
length: 11
CDR3: CASSLSGELFF

V: TRBV9
J: TRBJ2-2
length: 16
CDR3: CASSPRLAGATGELFF

V: TRBV18
J: TRBJ1-5
length: 17
CDR3: CASSPTGGGGSNQPQHF

V: TRBV4-1
J: TRBJ1-1
length: 13
CDR3: CASSGDRGTEAFF

V: TRBV25-1
J: TRBJ2-7
length: 13
CDR3: CATGQGIGYEQYF

V: TRBV10-3
J: TRBJ2-3
length: 16
CDR3: CAISATGQGRSDTQYF

V: TRBV29-1
J: TRBJ2-7
length: 10
CDR3: CSVGSYEQYF

V: TRBV7-3
J: TRBJ2-7
length: 16
CDR3: CASSPNVPGQGSEQYF

V: TRBV6-1
J: TRBJ2-7
length: 22
CDR3: CASSERSGGDRLEPGSYYEQYF

V: TRBV5-4
J: TRBJ2-1
length: 16
CDR3: CASSLGLAAAIAEQFF

V: TRBV5-8
J: TRBJ2-6
length: 15
CDR3: CASSGGGAGANVLTF

V: TRBV7-2
J: TRBJ2-1
length: 16
CDR3: CASSPLGLAFQNEQFF